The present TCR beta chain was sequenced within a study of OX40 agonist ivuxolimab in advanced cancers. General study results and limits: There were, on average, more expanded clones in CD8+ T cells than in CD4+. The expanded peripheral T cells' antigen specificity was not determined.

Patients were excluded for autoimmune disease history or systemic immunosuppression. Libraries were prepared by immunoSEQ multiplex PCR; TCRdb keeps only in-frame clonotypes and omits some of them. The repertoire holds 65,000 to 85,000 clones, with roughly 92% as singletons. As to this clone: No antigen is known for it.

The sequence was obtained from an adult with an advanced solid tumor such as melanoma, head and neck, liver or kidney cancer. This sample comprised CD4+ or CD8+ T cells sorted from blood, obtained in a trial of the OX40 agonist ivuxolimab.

CDR3 amino acids: CACYVGGGFGYTF. For the CDR3, the DNA is TGTGCCTGCTACGTGGGGGGCGGGTTCGGCTACACCTTC. The chain links TRBV30 to TRBJ1-2; D is possibly TRBD1 (6 bases). This CDR3 is built from 13 residues. Germline V gene lookup returns CDR1 GTSNPN and CDR2 SVGIG (reference sequence). The germline V and J ends were trimmed by 6 bases and 8 bases, with 19 bases remaining between them.